This T cell receptor beta chain was sequenced for a study of beta chain features in type 1 diabetes. General study results and limits: The analysis here could not establish whether HLA type shapes TCRB rearrangement. Moderate but significant shortening of TCRB CDR3s was recorded in all four CD4+ subsets from Type 1 diabetes patients.

Sorted CD4+ subsets: naive, central memory, regulatory, stem cell-like memory (CD45RO/CCR7/CD25/CD127/CD95/CD27 panel). Over 95% purity was reached by all sorted populations. Expressed TCRB transcripts were sequenced because the isolated RNA had all been reverse transcribed beforehand. Generated by immunoSEQ multiplex PCR, the TCRdb table keeps only in-frame clones and is missing some. This table holds around 430,000 clones, approximately 30% found once. The CDR3 extends over 12 amino acids. From germline, CDR1 is GTSNPN and CDR2 SVGIG (reference sequence). V lost 3 bases, J lost 5 bases, and 10 bases lay in between. This clone was counted a single time. Antigen: not known.

Sequenced input: naive CD4+ T cells from blood. The sequence was obtained from a man between 18 and 35 years old in good health. The chain uses TRBV30 and TRBJ1-1; possibly TRBD1 for D (6 bases). In DNA form, the CDR3 reads TGTGCCTGGAGACAGGGTAGGACTGAAGCTTTCTTT. This translates into CAWRQGRTEAFF.